A single sample is the source of the 23 T cell receptor beta chains below, sequenced in a study of cytomegalovirus exposure and HLA in healthy donors. 13 Jbeta primers and 60 Vbeta primers were used for the PCR. TCRdb keeps only in-frame clones here, not all; method: immunoSEQ multiplex PCR. This table has 120,000 or so clones, 83% appearing once. Sequencing was done on a sample of PBMCs. Receptors originate from a woman in her forties in good health and CMV-seropositive.

The chain uses TRBV7-9 and TRBJ2-7, with TRBD2 matching 7 bases. This CDR3 is built from 12 residues. The J segment lost 2 bases and the V segment lost 7 bases, leaving 2 bases of the junction unmatched. Germline V gene sequence: CDR1 SEHNR, CDR2 FQNEAQ (reference sequence). The CDR3 loop reads CASKGGAYEQYF. The CDR3, as DNA: TGTGCCAGCAAGGGAGGGGCCTACGAGCAGTACTTC.

This clone was recorded a few times. The chain carries TRBV27 and TRBJ1-1; D call uncertain. CDR1 is MNHEY, CDR2 SMNVEV, per germline (reference sequence). The V gene lost 6 bases and the J gene lost 3 bases, with 17 bases spanning the gap. This CDR3 contains 15 residues. The CDR3 DNA reads as TGTGCCAGCAGCCGTAGGTCGGGAAGAGACACTGAAGCTTTCTTT. Its translation is CASSRRSGRDTEAFF.

CDR3 region: CASSPRTSGRDQFF. The CDR3 nucleotides are TGCGCCAGCAGCCCTCGGACTAGCGGGAGGGATCAGTTCTTC. The chain is built from TRBV4-1 and TRBJ2-1, with TRBD2 matching over 15 bases. The germline V gene has CDR1 MGHRA and CDR2 YSYEKL. CDR3 length equals 14 residues. J gave up 13 bases and V 4 bases, and 5 bases lay outside the gene matches.

This clone was recorded once. This chain joins TRBV9 and TRBJ1-4, with 8 bases that match TRBD1. This CDR3 contains 14 residues. Trimming cost V 0 bases and J 7 bases; bases outside gene matches: 2. CDR1 is SGDLS and CDR2 is YYNGEE in the germline V gene. CDR3 sequence: CASSVAGGTEKLFF. CDR3 nucleotides: TGTGCCAGCAGCGTAGCAGGGGGCACTGAAAAACTGTTTTTT. Supplemented by reference TRBV9 and TRBJ1-4, the full variable domain reads DSGVTQTPKHLITATGQRVTLRCSPRSGDLSVYWYQQSLDQGLQFLIQYYNGEERAKGNILERFSAQQFPDLHSELNLSSLELGDSALYFCASSVAGGTEKLFFGSGTQLSVL.

The J gene is TRBJ1-6, the V gene TRBV10-3; 10 bases line up with TRBD1. Germline values: CDR1 ENHRY, CDR2 SYGVKD. The CDR3 extends over 15 amino acids. V lost 2 bases, J lost 9 bases, and 4 bases stayed unmatched. In DNA form, the CDR3 reads TGTGCCATCAGTGAGCGGGACAGGGGTGTTTCACCCCTCCACTTT. It yields the protein CAISERDRGVSPLHF.

The chain recombines TRBV6-5 with TRBJ2-2; TRBD1 aligns across 8 bases. The CDR3 spans 14 residues. The germline CDR1 and CDR2 sequences are MNHEY and SVGAGI. After removal of 6 bases from V and 2 bases from J, the junction contained 2 bases not matched to a gene. Written as DNA, the CDR3 is TGTGCCAGCAGGCAGGGGGCCAACACCGGGGAGCTGTTTTTT. Translating it yields CASRQGANTGELFF.

The chain has TRBV11-2 and TRBJ1-2; TRBD1 agrees at 7 bases. CDR1 is SGHAT, CDR2 FQNNGV, per germline. The CDR3 is 18 residues long. The J segment lost 3 bases and the V segment lost 2 bases, leaving 15 bases of the junction unmatched. DNA for the CDR3: TGTGCCAGCAGCTTAACGATACCACAGGGGAAAGGAGACTATGGCTACACCTTC. Translating gives CASSLTIPQGKGDYGYTF.

The chain uses TRBV19 and TRBJ2-1, with TRBD2 matching 10 bases. Trimming removed 0 bases from V and 0 bases from J; junction bases left unmatched: 8. The V gene's germline CDR1 is LNHDA and CDR2 SQIVND (reference sequence). The CDR3 is 19 amino acids. For the CDR3, the DNA is TGTGCCAGTAGTATAGATCTCGGAGCGGGAGGGCCCTCCTACAATGAGCAGTTCTTC. Translating it yields CASSIDLGAGGPSYNEQFF.

The chain has TRBV28 and TRBJ1-1; D not resolved. This CDR3 is built from 15 residues. V gave up 7 bases and J gave up 0 bases, with 15 bases separating them. Germline V gene lookup returns CDR1 MDHEN and CDR2 SYDVKM. Written as DNA, the CDR3 is TGTGCCAGCACTCCCTCGCGGGTGGTGAACACTGAAGCTTTCTTT. This gives the protein CASTPSRVVNTEAFF.

This chain links TRBV5-4 with TRBJ1-2; 10 nucleotides align to TRBD1. The CDR3 consists of 15 residues. Germline loops: CDR1 SGHNT, CDR2 YYREEE (reference sequence). Losses at the gene ends were 3 bases for V and 6 bases for J; bases not matched to a gene: 8. CDR3 coding DNA: TGTGCCAGCAGCTCCGACCGACAGGGGGCGCATGGCTACACCTTC. Encoded protein: CASSSDRQGAHGYTF.

In nucleotides, the CDR3 is TGCGCCAGCAGCCCTGAGGCTAGCGGGACCTACGAGCAGTACTTC. Protein: CASSPEASGTYEQYF. The chain carries TRBV4-3 and TRBJ2-7; 9 bases map to TRBD2. The germline CDR1 and CDR2 sequences are LGHNA and YSLEER. The CDR3 consists of 15 residues. With 4 bases clipped from V and 2 bases from J, the junction kept 6 bases outside the gene matches.

This clone was observed a handful of times. V usage is TRBV19 and J usage is TRBJ1-2; D gene unclear. Germline V gives CDR1 LNHDA, CDR2 SQIVND (reference sequence). The CDR3 runs 14 residues. V dropped 5 bases and J dropped 2 bases, with 12 bases sitting between them. The DNA of the CDR3 is TGTGCCAGTAGTCGGGTCTACGAGAACTATGGCTACACCTTC. Its translation is CASSRVYENYGYTF.

The rearrangement joins TRBV18 to TRBJ2-7, with a weak D call TRBD2 (6 bases). The germline gives CDR1 KGHSH, CDR2 LQKENI. Trimming stripped 4 bases from V and 2 bases from J, with 15 bases between. The CDR3 contains 15 residues. The CDR3 is CASSLPPSGAYEQYF. In nucleotides, the CDR3 is TGTGCCAGCTCACTACCCCCCTCGGGGGCCTACGAGCAGTACTTC.

This clone showed up just a few times. The chain employs TRBV6-4 and TRBJ2-2; TRBD1 is a possible D gene (6 bases). V dropped 2 bases and J dropped 4 bases, with 14 bases sitting between them. The CDR3 covers 16 residues. Per the germline V gene, CDR1 is MRHNA and CDR2 is SNTAGT. The CDR3 protein is CASSDTQQGSTGELFF. The CDR3, as DNA: TGTGCCAGCAGTGACACACAACAGGGATCCACCGGGGAGCTGTTTTTT.

The genes are TRBV10-3 and TRBJ1-2; D may be TRBD1 (5 bases). Trimming took 4 bases from V and 3 from J, leaving 15 bases between them. Germline CDR1 is ENHRY and CDR2 is SYGVKD. This CDR3 comprises 15 residues. CDR3 sequence reads: CAISARQSVDYGYTF. The CDR3 DNA reads as TGTGCCATCAGTGCCCGACAGTCCGTAGACTATGGCTACACCTTC.

The chain has TRBV7-9 and TRBJ2-7; 8 bases are a match to TRBD2. The V gene's germline CDR1 is SEHNR and CDR2 FQNEAQ (reference sequence). The V segment lost 2 bases and the J segment 6 bases; nucleotides outside the gene matches: 15. This CDR3 is built from 17 residues. CDR3 protein: CASSLSLAGGLVREQYF. CDR3 bases: TGTGCCAGCAGCTTATCTCTTGCGGGAGGCCTAGTCCGCGAGCAGTACTTC.

The J gene is TRBJ2-7, the V gene TRBV5-6; 8 bases are shared with TRBD2. V gave up 6 bases and J gave up 5 bases; unmatched junction bases: 7. The CDR3 is made up of 13 amino acids. The V gene's germline CDR1 is SGHDT and CDR2 YYEEEE. The CDR3 nucleotides are TGTGCCAGCAAGGGACTAGTTTCCCACGAGCAGTACTTC. Protein product: CASKGLVSHEQYF.

This chain joins TRBV15 and TRBJ2-1, with TRBD2 matching 8 bases. CDR1 and CDR2 (germline): LNHNV, YYDKDF (reference sequence). With V trimmed by 1 base and J by 4 bases, 9 bases remained unmatched. The CDR3 length is 17 residues. In nucleotides, the CDR3 is TGTGCCACCAGCAGAGTTCTCTTAGCGGGGATTTACAATGAGCAGTTCTTC. This encodes CATSRVLLAGIYNEQFF. The full variable domain, with the rest looked up from reference TRBV15 and TRBJ2-1, is DAMVIQNPRYQVTQFGKPVTLSCSQTLNHNVMYWYQQKSSQAPKLLFHYYDKDFNNEADTPDNFQSRRPNTSFCFLDIRSPGLGDTAMYLCATSRVLLAGIYNEQFFGPGTRLTVL.

In the case of this clone: An end of the junction does not agree with germline; a read error may underlie this. This chain joins TRBV2 and TRBJ2-2; TRBD2 matches 11 bases. The CDR3 totals 15 residues. The germline gives CDR1 SNHLY, CDR2 FYNNEI. The chain's CDR3 is CASKTSGILTGELLF. CDR3 nucleotide sequence: TGTGCCAGCAAGACTAGCGGGATATTAACCGGGGAGCTGCTTTTT.

CDR3 DNA: TGTGCCAGCAGCCTGGCGGGGCTTTCCTACGAGCAGTACTTC. Amino acid sequence: CASSLAGLSYEQYF. The genes are TRBV11-3 and TRBJ2-7, with D perhaps TRBD2 (6 bases). The V and J ends lost 5 bases and 1 base respectively, with 12 bases between them. The CDR3 is 14 residues long. Per germline, CDR1 SGHNT and CDR2 YENEEA.

The CDR3 bases are TGTGCCAGCAGCGCCGCCCCTTACAGGAGAAGCACAGATACGCAGTATTTT. This translates into CASSAAPYRRSTDTQYF. The chain recombines TRBV7-3 with TRBJ2-3; D is perhaps TRBD1 (5 bases). Trimming took 5 bases from V and 0 from J, leaving 18 bases between them. This CDR3 region has 17 residues. The germline CDR1 and CDR2 sequences are SGHTA and FQGTGA.

The gene calls are TRBV19 and TRBJ2-7; 10 bases match TRBD2. The trim removed 3 bases at V and 3 bases at J, leaving 14 bases unmatched. Germline CDR1 reads LNHDA; CDR2 reads SQIVND (reference sequence). The CDR3 contains 18 residues. CDR3 residues: CASSIEFHHGTSDYEQYF. CDR3 nucleotides: TGTGCCAGTAGTATCGAGTTCCATCACGGGACTAGCGACTACGAGCAGTACTTC.

This clone has only a few counts. The CDR3 DNA reads TGTGCCAGCAGCTCCGGGGTGAATAGGGCAGATACGCAGTATTTT. Amino acid sequence: CASSSGVNRADTQYF. The chain employs TRBV5-6 and TRBJ2-3; D might be TRBD2 (5 bases). V was clipped by 3 bases and J by 4 bases, with 15 bases between them. Germline CDR1 and CDR2: SGHDT and YYEEEE. The CDR3 runs 15 residues. Variable domain in full (rest from reference TRBV5-6 and TRBJ2-3): DAGVTQSPTHLIKTRGQQVTLRCSPKSGHDTVSWYQQALGQGPQFIFQYYEEEERQRGNFPDRFSGHQFPNYSSELNVNALLLGDSALYLCASSSGVNRADTQYFGPGTRLTVL.